This T cell receptor (beta chain) is drawn from a study of T-cell memory formation after mild COVID-19. Study as a whole: Clusters of TCRs were largely donor specific.

Overall study findings and caveats: Second-wave clones with a day 37 peak had unconfirmed SARS-CoV-2 specificity. From day 15 to 85, contracting clones were balanced between CD4 and CD8, whereas later expanders leaned toward CD4+.

Amplification by 5'RACE using constant-segment primers produced TCR alpha and TCR beta cDNA libraries that carried sample barcodes and UMIs. TCRdb reprocessed the 5' RACE reads with MiXCR, giving one entry per CDR3 protein. This repertoire shows about 140,000 distinct CDR3 sequences, roughly 13% found once; its top ten account for about 26%. CDR3 length equals 15 residues. Germline V gene sequence: CDR1 SQVTM, CDR2 ANQGSEA. The V end lost 4 bases, the J end lost 8 bases, and 23 bases lay between the germline ends. As to this clonotype: Its antigen is not known.

This receptor was identified in an adult woman who had mild COVID-19 (a few samples of this study predate the infection). Cell type and time point are not known. The sequenced sample consisted of PBMCs or a T cell subset sorted from them (not recorded which). The chain recombines TRBV29-1 with TRBJ1-2; no definite D call. The CDR3 here is CSVALWGSGPSGYTF. In nucleotides, the CDR3 is TGCAGCGTTGCTCTGTGGGGTTCCGGTCCCTCGGGCTACACCTTC.